This T cell receptor beta chain was obtained from a study of shared clonotypes between healthy human individuals. Study-level results: In the sorted subsets, rarefaction showed sequencing was incomplete despite large depth.

Clones were read by immunoSEQ multiplex PCR, and TCRdb kept only the in-frame ones, dropping some. Among 1.5 million to 1.9 million clones listed, nearly 99% were seen once. Germline lookup yields CDR1 SEHNR and CDR2 FQNEAQ (reference sequence). J was trimmed by 6 bases and V by 3 bases; bases with no gene match: 8. This CDR3 is built from 14 residues. In regard to this clone: The target antigen is unknown.

The chain couples TRBV7-9 to TRBJ2-7, with 7 positions matching TRBD2. The clonotype originates from a young man in good health. Sequencing input: naive CD4+ T cells sorted from blood. This sample's subset: CD45RA+ positively selected. Here the CDR3 DNA reads TGTGCCAGCAGCTTTAGGGACGGCGGGGGCGAGCAGTACTTC. Translated, it gives CASSFRDGGGEQYF.